These 23 T cell receptor beta chains came from one sample sequenced in a study of regulatory T cells in long-lasting Graves disease. Time point of the sample: persistent/refractory GD, antithyroid drugs over 5 years with positive TRAb. PBMCs provided the RNA from which the TCR library was made. Library construction for TCR beta used iRepertoire HTBI primers and Arm-PCR of CDR3 regions. TCRdb ran MiXCR on the multiplex PCR reads and lists one entry per CDR3 protein. The sample consists of roughly 400,000 distinct CDR3 sequences, roughly a fifth of them appearing once. Source: peripheral blood mononuclear cells (PBMCs), taken when the disease was refractory, from a patient treated with antithyroid drugs. The receptor source for this set is a female donor with Graves disease.

Only a few counts were recorded for this clonotype. The V and J genes are TRBV2 and TRBJ1-4, with 8 bases fitting TRBD1. Germline values: CDR1 SNHLY, CDR2 FYNNEI. The CDR3 loop spans 13 amino acids. J gave up 5 bases and V 4 bases, and 0 bases lay outside the gene matches. CDR3 DNA: TGTGCCAGCAGTGGGACAGGGAATGAAAAACTGTTTTTT. This translates into CASSGTGNEKLFF.

This clonotype was recorded many times. The chain links TRBV2 to TRBJ2-2; TRBD1 matches 7 bases. Germline V gives CDR1 SNHLY, CDR2 FYNNEI. With V trimmed by 6 bases and J by 7 bases, 8 bases remained unmatched. The CDR3 totals 14 residues. For the CDR3, the DNA is TGTGCCAGCAGGAATAACAGGGGCGGCGGGGAGCTGTTTTTT. Its protein product is CASRNNRGGGELFF.

This clonotype was recorded at least ten times. The chain links TRBV19 to TRBJ2-7, with no clear D. CDR3 length equals 13 residues. Germline CDR1 LNHDA, CDR2 SQIVND (reference sequence). With 0 bases removed from V and 2 bases from J, the gap between germline ends came to 5 bases. The CDR3 DNA reads TGTGCCAGTAGTATAGATTCGCCCTACGAGCAGTACTTC. Amino acid sequence: CASSIDSPYEQYF. Supplemented by reference TRBV19 and TRBJ2-7, the full variable domain reads DGGITQSPKYLFRKEGQNVTLSCEQNLNHDAMYWYRQDPGQGLRLIYYSQIVNDFQKGDIAEGYSVSREKKESFPLTVTSAQKNPTAFYLCASSIDSPYEQYFGPGTRLTVT.

This clonotype was detected ten times or more. The chain links TRBV7-9 to TRBJ2-4; D is uncertain. Trimming stripped 5 bases from V and 2 bases from J, with 7 bases between. Looked up from germline, CDR1 is SEHNR and CDR2 is FQNEAQ (reference sequence). The CDR3 has 13 amino acids. CDR3 DNA sequence: TGTGCCAGCAGCGCAGACCCCAAAAACATTCAGTACTTC. This codes for CASSADPKNIQYF.

The gene calls are TRBV30 and TRBJ2-2, with 10 bases that match TRBD2. V trimming: 4 bases; J trimming: 4 bases; junction bases outside the gene matches: 9. From germline, CDR1 is GTSNPN and CDR2 SVGIG (reference sequence). The CDR3 extends over 16 amino acids. CDR3 coding DNA: TGTGCCTGGAATTATCGACTAGCGGGTAGCACCGGGGAGCTGTTTTTT. It specifies CAWNYRLAGSTGELFF.

CDR3 DNA sequence: TGTGCCAGCAGCGTGGGACTAGCGGGTTTCACAGATACGCAGTATTTT. Protein: CASSVGLAGFTDTQYF. The genes are TRBV5-6 and TRBJ2-3; 12 bases fit TRBD2. The CDR3 length is 16 residues. Trimming cost V 4 bases and J 2 bases; bases outside gene matches: 5. Germline V lookup: CDR1 SGHDT, CDR2 YYEEEE.

The chain carries TRBV20-1 and TRBJ1-6; D may be TRBD1 (5 bases). CDR1 is DFQATT, CDR2 SNEGSKA, per germline (reference sequence). The CDR3 is 14 amino acids. The V end lost 3 bases, the J end lost 6 bases, and 12 bases lay between the germline ends. The CDR3 region is CSAREGTSNSPLHF. The CDR3 DNA sequence: TGCAGTGCTAGGGAAGGGACCTCTAATTCACCCCTCCACTTT.

This clonotype was counted only a few times. V gene TRBV10-2 combines with J gene TRBJ1-5; D unclear. Trimming removed 0 bases at V and 4 bases at J, with 7 bases between. The CDR3 extends over 14 amino acids. The germline gives CDR1 WSHSY, CDR2 SAAADI. Here the CDR3 reads CASSESNGNQPQHF. The DNA of the CDR3 is TGCGCCAGCAGTGAGTCTAACGGAAATCAGCCCCAGCATTTT.

This clonotype was recorded a few times. The chain has TRBV2 and TRBJ1-5, with 9 bases lining up with TRBD1. This CDR3 spans 17 amino acids. Per germline, CDR1 SNHLY and CDR2 FYNNEI. V shed 4 bases and J 4 bases; nucleotides not matched to a gene: 11. This chain's CDR3 is CASSGTGATDWNQPQHF. CDR3 nucleotide sequence: TGTGCCAGCAGTGGGACAGGGGCTACTGATTGGAATCAGCCCCAGCATTTT. The full variable domain, rest sourced from reference TRBV2 and TRBJ1-5, is EPEVTQTPSHQVTQMGQEVILRCVPISNHLYFYWYRQILGQKVEFLVSFYNNEISEKSEIFDDQFSVERPDGSNFTLKIRSTKLEDSAMYFCASSGTGATDWNQPQHFGDGTRLSIL.

Ten or more counts support this clonotype. The V call is TRBV5-1, the J call TRBJ2-6; 11 bases align to TRBD1. The CDR3 is 18 amino acids. J was trimmed by 2 bases and V by 4 bases; bases with no gene match: 8. Germline V gives CDR1 SGHRS, CDR2 YFSETQ. In DNA form, the CDR3 reads TGCGCCAGCAGCCCCCCCCGGACAGGGGGCGCTGGGGCCAACGTCCTGACTTTC. This codes for CASSPPRTGGAGANVLTF. Full variable domain (remainder filled in from reference TRBV5-1 and TRBJ2-6): KAGVTQTPRYLIKTRGQQVTLSCSPISGHRSVSWYQQTPGQGLQFLFEYFSETQRNKGNFPGRFSGRQFSNSRSEMNVSTLELGDSALYLCASSPPRTGGAGANVLTFGAGSRLTVL.

V gene TRBV2 combines with J gene TRBJ1-5; D possibly corresponds to TRBD1 (6 bases). CDR1 and CDR2 (germline): SNHLY, FYNNEI. The CDR3 has 15 amino acids. V was pared by 6 bases and J by 1 base, with 13 bases between. The chain's CDR3 is CASSSSQGSNQPQHF. CDR3 in DNA: TGTGCCAGCAGCAGTTCACAGGGAAGCAATCAGCCCCAGCATTTT. Full variable domain (outside the CDR3, taken from reference TRBV2 and TRBJ1-5): EPEVTQTPSHQVTQMGQEVILRCVPISNHLYFYWYRQILGQKVEFLVSFYNNEISEKSEIFDDQFSVERPDGSNFTLKIRSTKLEDSAMYFCASSSSQGSNQPQHFGDGTRLSIL.

Concerning this clonotype itself: Relative to the germline gene, one junction end is altered; a read error may explain this. This CDR3 reads CASSQERGVSYGCTF. Here the CDR3 DNA reads TGTGCCAGCAGCCAAGAGCGGGGAGTGAGCTATGGCTGCACCTTC. The rearrangement joins TRBV14 to TRBJ1-2; D is unclear. The CDR3 runs to 15 residues. CDR1 and CDR2 from the germline V gene are SGHDN and FVKESK.

The table lists this clonotype with many counts. V usage is TRBV2 and J usage is TRBJ2-7; possibly TRBD1 or TRBD2 for D (6 bases each). Germline V gene data show CDR1 as SNHLY and CDR2 as FYNNEI. The CDR3 sequence is 16 residues long. V lost 1 base to trimming and J lost 0 bases, with 13 bases between them. The CDR3 DNA reads TGTGCCAGCAGTGAAGTCATAGGGGGGAGCTCCTACGAGCAGTACTTC. Its translation is CASSEVIGGSSYEQYF.

The rearrangement uses TRBV5-6 and TRBJ2-1; D not certain. This CDR3 has 16 residues. Trimming took off 1 base at V and 0 bases at J, with 11 bases between the two ends. In germline, CDR1 is SGHDT, CDR2 YYEEEE. DNA for the CDR3: TGTGCCAGCAGCTTGTTTGTGGGAAGCTCCTACAATGAGCAGTTCTTC. It codes for CASSLFVGSSYNEQFF.

The chain has TRBV28 and TRBJ2-5; 8 bases are a match to TRBD2. The V and J ends lost 5 bases and 5 bases, in that order; junction bases with no gene match: 10. CDR1 is MDHEN, CDR2 SYDVKM, per germline. This CDR3 has 15 amino acids. CDR3 sequence: CASSETSVVVETQYF. The CDR3 bases are TGTGCCAGCAGTGAGACTAGCGTGGTCGTCGAGACCCAGTACTTC.

This chain uses TRBV6-2 or TRBV6-3 with TRBJ2-7; maybe TRBD2 (6 bases). CDR3 length: 16 residues. The V gene lost 2 bases and the J gene lost 4 bases, with 18 bases spanning the gap. Germline assignment: CDR1 MNHEY and CDR2 SVGEGT. In nucleotides, the CDR3 is TGTGCCAGCAGTTACGGGGGGACGCTCCGGATTTACGAGCAGTACTTC. Translating it yields CASSYGGTLRIYEQYF.

This clonotype occurred many times. The genes are TRBV7-2 and TRBJ2-7, with 8 nucleotides matching TRBD2. The CDR3 consists of 14 residues. Germline V CDR1 and CDR2: SGHTA, FQGNSA. With V trimmed by 1 base and J by 5 bases, 4 bases remained unmatched. The CDR3 sequence is CASSLESGRNEQYF. CDR3 in DNA: TGTGCCAGCAGCTTAGAAAGCGGGAGAAACGAGCAGTACTTC.

This clonotype has ten or more counts. The rearrangement uses TRBV6-1 and TRBJ1-2; D remains unclear. The CDR3 runs 10 residues. V shed 7 bases and J shed 6 bases, with 6 bases lying between them. Per the germline V gene, CDR1 is MNHNS and CDR2 is SASEGT. In nucleotides, the CDR3 is TGTGCCAGCACCGAGGATGGCTACACCTTC. Amino acid sequence: CASTEDGYTF.

This clonotype came up a few times. V gene TRBV30 combines with J gene TRBJ2-7, with a tentative D call TRBD2 (5 bases). V lost 5 bases and J 0 bases, leaving 8 bases between the germline ends. Per the germline V gene, CDR1 is GTSNPN and CDR2 is SVGIG (reference sequence). The CDR3 totals 12 residues. As DNA, the CDR3 is TGTGCCTGGCGACGGGACTCCTACGAGCAGTACTTC. Protein: CAWRRDSYEQYF.

The rearrangement uses TRBV19 and TRBJ2-3, with D unclear. The V end was cut by 5 bases, the J end by 2 bases, with 8 bases between. This CDR3 comprises 13 residues. CDR1 LNHDA and CDR2 SQIVND come from the germline V gene (reference sequence). The DNA of the CDR3 is TGTGCCAGTAGTTGGCAACTCACAGATACGCAGTATTTT. This translates into CASSWQLTDTQYF.

This clonotype has at least ten counts. The chain has TRBV5-1 and TRBJ2-2, with D unclear. Trimming removed 5 bases from V and 0 bases from J, with 11 bases in between. The CDR3 consists of 15 residues. Per the germline V gene, CDR1 is SGHRS and CDR2 is YFSETQ. CDR3 loop: CASSGIFANTGELFF. The CDR3 DNA is TGCGCCAGCAGTGGCATTTTCGCGAACACCGGGGAGCTGTTTTTT.

This chain's CDR3 is CASSLTAGRDGELFF. The CDR3 DNA is TGTGCCAGCAGCTTAACAGCGGGAAGGGACGGGGAGCTGTTTTTT. The chain couples TRBV7-8 to TRBJ2-2, with TRBD2 matching over 7 bases. The CDR3 length is 15 residues. J lost 7 bases, V lost 2 bases, and 7 bases had no gene match. Germline V gene lookup returns CDR1 SGHVS and CDR2 FQNEAQ.

This clonotype was observed many times. This chain connects TRBV28 to TRBJ2-5; maybe TRBD1 (6 bases). The CDR3 has 13 residues. Trimming removed 6 bases at V and 1 base at J, with 9 bases between. CDR1 is MDHEN, CDR2 SYDVKM, per germline. The CDR3 region has the DNA TGTGCCAGCAGCCGACAGGTCCAAGAGACCCAGTACTTC. Translating gives CASSRQVQETQYF.